Listed below are T cell receptor beta chains from one sample, sequenced in a study of control samples from healthy donors and cancer patients. Clones were sequenced by immunoSEQ multiplex PCR, and TCRdb holds only the in-frame ones, with some missing. The repertoire holds 120,000 or so clones, with roughly 86% as singletons. The sample consisted of blood. The receptors here all came from a man aged 60 to 75 in good health. The CDR3 runs from the conserved cysteine through the conserved F or W.

V: TRBV28; J: TRBJ1-2; CDR3: CASSSSQGYTF
V: TRBV25-1; J: TRBJ2-7; CDR3: CASSGQGAREQYF
V: TRBV18; J: TRBJ2-6; CDR3: CASSPGTGTENVLTF
V: TRBV5-1; J: TRBJ1-5; CDR3: CASSWGSQDNQPQHF
V: TRBV13; J: TRBJ1-2; CDR3: CASSLVSGGFVYGYTF
V: TRBV7-8; J: TRBJ2-5; CDR3: CASSLLIRTGDFVETQYF
V: TRBV5-4; J: TRBJ1-2; CDR3: CASSSQQGAGGYTF
V: TRBV28; J: TRBJ2-5; CDR3: CASSYGTRTFPETQYF
V: TRBV27; J: TRBJ1-2; CDR3: CASSVRTGRGGYTF
V: TRBV4-3; J: TRBJ2-7; CDR3: CASSQRVGDRAYEQYF
V: TRBV28; J: TRBJ2-7; CDR3: CASSSIRQSYEQYF
V: TRBV5-1; J: TRBJ2-3; CDR3: CASMKASGGSTDTQYF
V: TRBV19; J: TRBJ1-1; CDR3: CASRDLGRNTEAFF
V: TRBV3-1/TRBV3-2; J: TRBJ1-5; CDR3: CASSQRPEGNQPQHF